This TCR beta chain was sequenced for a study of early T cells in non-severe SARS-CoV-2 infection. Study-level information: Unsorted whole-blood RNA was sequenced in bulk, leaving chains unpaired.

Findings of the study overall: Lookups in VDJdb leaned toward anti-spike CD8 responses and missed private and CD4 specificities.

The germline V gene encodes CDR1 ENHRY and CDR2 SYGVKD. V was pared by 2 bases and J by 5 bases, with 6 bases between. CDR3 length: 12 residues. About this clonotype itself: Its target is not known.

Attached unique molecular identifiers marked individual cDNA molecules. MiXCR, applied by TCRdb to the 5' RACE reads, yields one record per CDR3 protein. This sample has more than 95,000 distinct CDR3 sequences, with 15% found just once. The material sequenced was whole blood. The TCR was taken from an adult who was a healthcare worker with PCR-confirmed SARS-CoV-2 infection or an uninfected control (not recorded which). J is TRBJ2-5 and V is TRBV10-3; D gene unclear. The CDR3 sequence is CAISETPETQYF. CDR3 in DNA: TGTGCCATCAGTGAGACGCCCGAGACCCAGTACTTC.